Below, 13 T cell receptor beta chains from the same sample are listed, as sequenced in a study of blood T cells in healthy people across ages. With a J-beta primer mix and a sample-barcoded 5' primer, a second PCR ran roughly 6 to 11 cycles. TCRdb used MiXCR to reprocess the 5' RACE reads, holding one entry per CDR3 protein. This table holds some 800,000 distinct CDR3 sequences, under 55% found once. Sequenced input: blood. These receptors originate from a man in his 60s in good health.

This clonotype came up many times. This chain links TRBV12-3 or TRBV12-4 with TRBJ1-2; D gene unclear. Trimming shortened V by 3 bases and J by 8 bases, and 16 bases separated the two germline ends. This CDR3 has 14 residues. This CDR3 reads CASSFTDGLRGYTF. Here the CDR3 DNA reads TGTGCCAGCAGTTTCACCGACGGACTACGGGGCTACACCTTC.

The chain recombines TRBV18 with TRBJ1-2, with 9 bases fitting TRBD1. The CDR3 covers 17 residues. V was pared by 2 bases and J by 3 bases, with 10 bases of the junction left unmatched. CDR1 and CDR2 from the germline V gene are KGHSH and LQKENI. CDR3 amino acids: CASSPSPTGGVHYGYTF. The CDR3 nucleotides read TGTGCCAGCTCACCATCCCCGACAGGGGGAGTTCACTATGGCTACACCTTC.

This clonotype has just a few counts. This chain links TRBV29-1 with TRBJ1-4; D perhaps matches TRBD1 (5 bases). This CDR3 is 14 amino acids long. Trimming removed 6 bases at V and 6 bases at J, with 17 bases between. Germline loops: CDR1 SQVTM, CDR2 ANQGSEA. As DNA, the CDR3 is TGCAGCGTCCCCGATTGGGGGGGGGATGAAAAACTGTTTTTT. Translation: CSVPDWGGDEKLFF. Full variable domain (rest looked up from reference TRBV29-1 and TRBJ1-4): SAVISQKPSRDICQRGTSLTIQCQVDSQVTMMFWYRQQPGQSLTLIATANQGSEATYESGFVIDKFPISRPNLTFSTLTVSNMSPEDSSIYLCSVPDWGGDEKLFFGSGTQLSVL.

This clonotype was picked up a small number of times. This chain uses TRBV7-6 with TRBJ2-1, with 9 bases fitting TRBD1. Germline V gene lookup returns CDR1 SGHVS and CDR2 FNYEAQ. Unmatched junction bases numbered 9, after V lost 2 bases and J lost 10 bases. The CDR3 has 15 amino acids. CDR3 sequence reads: CASSLSPGQGREQFF. CDR3 nucleotide sequence: TGTGCCAGCAGCTTAAGCCCGGGACAGGGAAGAGAGCAGTTCTTC.

The chain employs TRBV15 and TRBJ1-2, with unresolved D. The length of the CDR3 is 15 residues. Germline V gene lookup returns CDR1 LNHNV and CDR2 YYDKDF (reference sequence). With 0 bases removed from V and 5 bases from J, the gap between germline ends came to 13 bases. For the CDR3, the DNA is TGTGCCACCAGCAGAGATCGGCAGGCACCGTATGGCTACACCTTC. This sequence encodes CATSRDRQAPYGYTF.

There are a few counts of this clonotype. V gene TRBV5-4 combines with J gene TRBJ1-1, with 8 bases lining up with TRBD1. This CDR3 spans 16 amino acids. V shed 0 bases, J shed 0 bases, and the junction held 4 bases outside the gene matches. Germline CDR1 is SGHNT and CDR2 is YYREEE (reference sequence). DNA of the CDR3: TGTGCCAGCAGCTTGGGCAGGGGGCAGGTGAACACTGAAGCTTTCTTT. It translates to CASSLGRGQVNTEAFF.

The CDR3 reads CASSSDSPGGTYEQYF. The CDR3 DNA reads TGTGCCAGCAGCTCGGACTCCCCAGGCGGGACCTACGAGCAGTACTTC. This sequence joins TRBV5-4 and TRBJ2-4; tentatively, D is TRBD2 (6 bases). The J call may be incorrect, as the DNA end agrees better with TRBJ2-7. CDR3 length equals 16 residues. Germline V gene sequence: CDR1 SGHNT, CDR2 YYREEE (reference sequence).

This clonotype was picked up a small number of times. The chain is built from TRBV14 and TRBJ1-6, with a weak D call TRBD1 (5 bases). Trimming stripped 5 bases from V and 8 bases from J, with 10 bases between. Germline V lookup: CDR1 SGHDN, CDR2 FVKESK. The CDR3 is made up of 13 amino acids. This CDR3 is CASSNLQDSPLHF. The CDR3 DNA follows: TGTGCCAGCAGCAACCTACAGGATTCACCCCTCCACTTT. The variable domain in full, completed from reference TRBV14 and TRBJ1-6, reads EAGVTQFPSHSVIEKGQTVTLRCDPISGHDNLYWYRRVMGKEIKFLLHFVKESKQDESGMPNNRFLAERTGGTYSTLKVQPAELEDSGVYFCASSNLQDSPLHFGNGTRLTVT.

This clonotype was seen a handful of times. CDR3 DNA sequence: TGCAGTGCTAGATCTGCCGCCGCGGATACCTACAATGAGCAGTTCTTC. Encoded protein: CSARSAAADTYNEQFF. The chain recombines TRBV20-1 with TRBJ2-1; D remains ambiguous. Germline-derived CDR1 and CDR2 are DFQATT and SNEGSKA (reference sequence). The CDR3 has 16 amino acids. V dropped 2 bases and J dropped 2 bases, with 16 bases sitting between them.

The chain is built from TRBV30 and TRBJ2-1, with D possibly being TRBD1 or TRBD2 (5 bases each). CDR3 length: 14 residues. Deletions cut 3 bases from V and 4 bases from J, with 13 bases between. The germline V gene encodes CDR1 GTSNPN and CDR2 SVGIG (reference sequence). The CDR3 sequence: CAWRGERGYNEQFF. The CDR3 DNA reads as TGTGCCTGGAGGGGGGAGAGAGGATACAATGAGCAGTTCTTC.

Only a few counts were recorded for this clonotype. The chain links TRBV11-2 to TRBJ2-7; TRBD2 might be the D (6 bases). The CDR3 extends over 14 amino acids. In germline, CDR1 is SGHAT, CDR2 FQNNGV. Trimming left V 3 bases short and J 5 bases short, with 14 bases between. CDR3 residues: CASSLDAGSDEQYF. DNA of the CDR3: TGTGCCAGCAGCTTGGATGCCGGGAGCGACGAGCAGTACTTC.

The gene calls are TRBV20-1 and TRBJ2-1; 9 bases are a match to TRBD1. This CDR3 has 14 residues. Germline V gene data show CDR1 as DFQATT and CDR2 as SNEGSKA (reference sequence). Trimming cost V 5 bases and J 8 bases; bases outside gene matches: 10. CDR3 sequence: CSAYSDRGKDEQFF. The CDR3 region has the DNA TGCAGTGCTTACTCCGACAGGGGGAAGGATGAGCAGTTCTTC.

V is TRBV11-2 and J is TRBJ2-5; the D gene is possibly TRBD2 (6 bases). The germline CDR1 and CDR2 sequences are SGHAT and FQNNGV. This CDR3 is built from 17 residues. V lost 2 bases to trimming and J lost 2 bases, with 18 bases between them. The CDR3 DNA reads as TGTGCCAGCAGCTTAAACTTGGTGGGACTTATACAAGAGACCCAGTACTTC. Protein sequence: CASSLNLVGLIQETQYF.